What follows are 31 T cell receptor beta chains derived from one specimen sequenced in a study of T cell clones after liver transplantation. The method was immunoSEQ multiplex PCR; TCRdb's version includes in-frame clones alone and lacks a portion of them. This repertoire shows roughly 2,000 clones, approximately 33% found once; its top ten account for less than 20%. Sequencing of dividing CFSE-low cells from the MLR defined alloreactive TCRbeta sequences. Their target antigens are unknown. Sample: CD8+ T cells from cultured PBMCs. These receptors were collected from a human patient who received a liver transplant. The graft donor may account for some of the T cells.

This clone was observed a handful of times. The CDR3 here is CASSPRQVDAYNEQFF. CDR3 coding DNA: TGCGCCAGCAGCCCCAGACAGGTCGACGCCTACAATGAGCAGTTCTTC. V gene TRBV5-1 combines with J gene TRBJ2-1; D perhaps matches TRBD1 (6 bases). The CDR3 has 16 amino acids. From germline, CDR1 is SGHRS and CDR2 YFSETQ. V shed 4 bases and J shed 2 bases, with 16 bases lying between them.

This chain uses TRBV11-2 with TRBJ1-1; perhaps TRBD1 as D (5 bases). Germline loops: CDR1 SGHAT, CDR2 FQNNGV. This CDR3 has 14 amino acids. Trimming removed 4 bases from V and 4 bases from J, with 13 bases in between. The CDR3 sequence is CASSWGGAITEAFF. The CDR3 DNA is TGTGCCAGCAGCTGGGGAGGGGCGATCACTGAAGCTTTCTTT.

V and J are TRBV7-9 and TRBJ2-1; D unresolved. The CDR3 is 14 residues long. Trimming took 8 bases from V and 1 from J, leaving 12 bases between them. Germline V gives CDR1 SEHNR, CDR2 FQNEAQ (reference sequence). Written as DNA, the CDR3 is TGTGCCAGCGAACCGGCCTGGTCCTACAATGAGCAGTTCTTC. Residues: CASEPAWSYNEQFF.

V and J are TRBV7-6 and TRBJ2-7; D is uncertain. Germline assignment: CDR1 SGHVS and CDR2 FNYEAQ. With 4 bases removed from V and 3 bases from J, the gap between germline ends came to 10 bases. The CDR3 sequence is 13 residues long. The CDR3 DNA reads TGTGCCAGCAGCTCGGGTCCTAACTACGAGCAGTACTTC. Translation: CASSSGPNYEQYF.

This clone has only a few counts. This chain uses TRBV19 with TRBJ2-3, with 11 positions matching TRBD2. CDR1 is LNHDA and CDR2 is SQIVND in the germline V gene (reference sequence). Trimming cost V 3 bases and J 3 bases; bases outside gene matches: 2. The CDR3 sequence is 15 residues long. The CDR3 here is CASSIGTSGTDTQYF. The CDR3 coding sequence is TGTGCCAGTAGTATCGGGACTAGCGGTACAGATACGCAGTATTTT.

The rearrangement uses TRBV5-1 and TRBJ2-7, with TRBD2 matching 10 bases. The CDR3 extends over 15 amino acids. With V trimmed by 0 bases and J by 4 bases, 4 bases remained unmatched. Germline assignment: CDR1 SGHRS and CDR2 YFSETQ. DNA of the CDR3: TGCGCCAGCAGCTTGGCTGGACTAGCGGAGTACGAGCAGTACTTC. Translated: CASSLAGLAEYEQYF. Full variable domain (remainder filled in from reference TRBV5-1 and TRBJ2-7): KAGVTQTPRYLIKTRGQQVTLSCSPISGHRSVSWYQQTPGQGLQFLFEYFSETQRNKGNFPGRFSGRQFSNSRSEMNVSTLELGDSALYLCASSLAGLAEYEQYFGPGTRLTVT.

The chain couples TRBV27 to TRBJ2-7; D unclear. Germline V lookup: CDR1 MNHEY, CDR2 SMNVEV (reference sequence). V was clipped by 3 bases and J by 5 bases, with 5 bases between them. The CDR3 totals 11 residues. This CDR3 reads CASSLLDEQYF. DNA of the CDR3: TGTGCCAGCAGTTTGCTTGACGAGCAGTACTTC.

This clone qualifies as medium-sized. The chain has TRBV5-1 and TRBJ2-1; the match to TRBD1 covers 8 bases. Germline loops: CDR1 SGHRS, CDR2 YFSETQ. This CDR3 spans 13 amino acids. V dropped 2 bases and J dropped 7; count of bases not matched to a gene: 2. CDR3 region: CASSFGDRNEQFF. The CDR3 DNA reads TGCGCCAGCAGCTTTGGGGACAGGAATGAGCAGTTCTTC.

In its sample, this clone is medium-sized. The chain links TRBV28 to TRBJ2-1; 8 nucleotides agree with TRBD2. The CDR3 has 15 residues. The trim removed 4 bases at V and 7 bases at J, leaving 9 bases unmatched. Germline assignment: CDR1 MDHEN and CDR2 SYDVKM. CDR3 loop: CASSWEREKSNEQFF. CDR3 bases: TGTGCCAGCAGTTGGGAGCGGGAGAAGTCTAATGAGCAGTTCTTC. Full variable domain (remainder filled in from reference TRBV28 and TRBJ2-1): DVKVTQSSRYLVKRTGEKVFLECVQDMDHENMFWYRQDPGLGLRLIYFSYDVKMKEKGDIPEGYSVSREKKERFSLILESASTNQTSMYLCASSWEREKSNEQFFGPGTRLTVL.

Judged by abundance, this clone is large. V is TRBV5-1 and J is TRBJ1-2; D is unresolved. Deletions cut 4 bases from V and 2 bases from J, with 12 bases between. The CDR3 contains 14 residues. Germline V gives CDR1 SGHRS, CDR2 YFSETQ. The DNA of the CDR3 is TGCGCCAGCAGCCTCTACGACGACAACTATGGCTACACCTTC. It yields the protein CASSLYDDNYGYTF. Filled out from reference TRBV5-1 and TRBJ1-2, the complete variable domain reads KAGVTQTPRYLIKTRGQQVTLSCSPISGHRSVSWYQQTPGQGLQFLFEYFSETQRNKGNFPGRFSGRQFSNSRSEMNVSTLELGDSALYLCASSLYDDNYGYTFGSGTRLTVV.

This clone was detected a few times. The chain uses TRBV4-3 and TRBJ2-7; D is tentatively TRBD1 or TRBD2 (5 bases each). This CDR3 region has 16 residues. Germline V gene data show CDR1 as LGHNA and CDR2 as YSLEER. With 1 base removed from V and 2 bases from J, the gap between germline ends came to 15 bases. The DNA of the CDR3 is TGCGCCAGCAGCCAAGGTCCGGGACCCCGACCCTACGAGCAGTACTTC. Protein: CASSQGPGPRPYEQYF.

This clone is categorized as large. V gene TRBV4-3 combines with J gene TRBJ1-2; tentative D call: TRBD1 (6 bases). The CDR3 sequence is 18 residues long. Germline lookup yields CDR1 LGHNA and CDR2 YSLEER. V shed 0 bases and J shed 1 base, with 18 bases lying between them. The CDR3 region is CASSQDRSRGALNYGYTF. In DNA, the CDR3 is TGCGCCAGCAGCCAAGATAGATCCAGGGGCGCCCTTAACTATGGCTACACCTTC.

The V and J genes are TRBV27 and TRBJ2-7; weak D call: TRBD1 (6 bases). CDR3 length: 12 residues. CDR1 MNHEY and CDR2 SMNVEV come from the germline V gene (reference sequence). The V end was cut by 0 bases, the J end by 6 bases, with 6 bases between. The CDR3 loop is CASSLSGGEQYF. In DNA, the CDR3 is TGTGCCAGCAGTTTATCAGGGGGCGAGCAGTACTTC.

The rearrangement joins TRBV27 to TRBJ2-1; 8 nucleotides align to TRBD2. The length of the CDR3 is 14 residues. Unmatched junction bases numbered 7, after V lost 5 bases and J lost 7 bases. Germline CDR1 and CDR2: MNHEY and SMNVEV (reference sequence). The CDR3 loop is CASSRLREENEQFF. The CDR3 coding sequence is TGTGCCAGCAGTCGTCTGCGGGAGGAAAATGAGCAGTTCTTC.

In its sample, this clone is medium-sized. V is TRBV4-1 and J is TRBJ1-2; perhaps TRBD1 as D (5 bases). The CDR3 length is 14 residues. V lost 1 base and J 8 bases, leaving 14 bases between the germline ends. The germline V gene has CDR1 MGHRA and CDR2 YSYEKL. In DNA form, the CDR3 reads TGCGCCAGCAGCCAAGGTCCCAGGGAGTGGGGCTACACCTTC. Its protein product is CASSQGPREWGYTF.

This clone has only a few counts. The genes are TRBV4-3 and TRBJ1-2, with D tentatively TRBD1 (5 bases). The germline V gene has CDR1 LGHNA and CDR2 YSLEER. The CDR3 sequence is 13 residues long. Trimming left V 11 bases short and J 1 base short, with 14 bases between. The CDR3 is CASGDGNNYGYTF. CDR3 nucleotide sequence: TGCGCCTCCGGGGACGGGAATAACTATGGCTACACCTTC.

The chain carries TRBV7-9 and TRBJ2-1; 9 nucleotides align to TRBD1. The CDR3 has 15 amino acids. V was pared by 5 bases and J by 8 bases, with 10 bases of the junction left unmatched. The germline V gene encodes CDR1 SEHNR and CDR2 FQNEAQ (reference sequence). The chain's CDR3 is CASSPTGGFSDEQFF. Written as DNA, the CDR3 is TGTGCCAGCAGCCCGACAGGGGGATTTTCGGATGAGCAGTTCTTC. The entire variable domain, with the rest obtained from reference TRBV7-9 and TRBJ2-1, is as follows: DTGVSQNPRHKITKRGQNVTFRCDPISEHNRLYWYRQTLGQGPEFLTYFQNEAQLEKSRLLSDRFSAERPKGSFSTLEIQRTEQGDSAMYLCASSPTGGFSDEQFFGPGTRLTVL.

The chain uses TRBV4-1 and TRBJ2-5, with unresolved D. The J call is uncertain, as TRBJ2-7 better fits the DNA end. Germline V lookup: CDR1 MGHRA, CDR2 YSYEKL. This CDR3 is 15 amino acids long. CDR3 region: CASSQTDMSSYEQYF. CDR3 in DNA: TGCGCCAGCAGCCAAACAGATATGAGCTCCTACGAGCAGTACTTC.

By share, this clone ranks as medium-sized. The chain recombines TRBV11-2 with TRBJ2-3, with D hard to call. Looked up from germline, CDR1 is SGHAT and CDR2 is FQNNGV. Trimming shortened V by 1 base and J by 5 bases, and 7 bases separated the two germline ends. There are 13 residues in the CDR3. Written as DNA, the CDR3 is TGTGCCAGCAGCTTAGTCGGCGAAGATACGCAGTATTTT. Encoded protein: CASSLVGEDTQYF.

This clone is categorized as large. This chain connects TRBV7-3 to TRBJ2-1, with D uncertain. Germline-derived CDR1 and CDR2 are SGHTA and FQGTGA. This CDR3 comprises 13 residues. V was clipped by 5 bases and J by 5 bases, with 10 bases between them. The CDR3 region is CASSPRLDNEQFF. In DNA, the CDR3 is TGTGCCAGCAGCCCCCGGCTGGACAATGAGCAGTTCTTC.

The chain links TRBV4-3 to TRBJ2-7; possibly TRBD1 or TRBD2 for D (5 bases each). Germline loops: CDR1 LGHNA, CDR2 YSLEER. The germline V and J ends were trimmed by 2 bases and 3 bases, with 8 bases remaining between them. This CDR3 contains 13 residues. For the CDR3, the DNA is TGCGCCAGCAGCCAATGGGACGGCTACGAGCAGTACTTC. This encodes CASSQWDGYEQYF.

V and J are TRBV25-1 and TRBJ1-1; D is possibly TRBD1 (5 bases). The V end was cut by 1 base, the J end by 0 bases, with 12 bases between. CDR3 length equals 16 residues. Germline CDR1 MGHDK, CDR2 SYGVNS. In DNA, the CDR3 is TGTGCCAGCAGTGAATTGCCCCGGGGGTTGAACACTGAAGCTTTCTTT. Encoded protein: CASSELPRGLNTEAFF.

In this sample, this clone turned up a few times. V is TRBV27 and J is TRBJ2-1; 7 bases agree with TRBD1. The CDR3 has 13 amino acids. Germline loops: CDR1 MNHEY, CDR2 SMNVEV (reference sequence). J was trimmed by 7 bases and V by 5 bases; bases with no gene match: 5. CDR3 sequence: CASSPPQGNEQFF. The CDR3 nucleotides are TGTGCCAGCAGTCCCCCACAGGGGAATGAGCAGTTCTTC.

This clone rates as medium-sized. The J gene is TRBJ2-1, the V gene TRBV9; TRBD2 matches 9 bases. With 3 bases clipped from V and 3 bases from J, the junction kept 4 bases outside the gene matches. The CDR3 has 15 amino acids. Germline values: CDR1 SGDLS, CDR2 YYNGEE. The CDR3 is CASSGSGRSYNEQFF. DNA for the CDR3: TGTGCCAGCAGCGGAAGCGGGAGGAGCTACAATGAGCAGTTCTTC.

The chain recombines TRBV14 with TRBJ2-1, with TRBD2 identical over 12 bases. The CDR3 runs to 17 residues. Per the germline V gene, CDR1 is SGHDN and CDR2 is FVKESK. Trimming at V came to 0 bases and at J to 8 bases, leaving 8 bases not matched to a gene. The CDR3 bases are TGTGCCAGCAGCCAAGATTTGCCTAGCGGGGGGGTATATGAGCAGTTCTTC. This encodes CASSQDLPSGGVYEQFF.

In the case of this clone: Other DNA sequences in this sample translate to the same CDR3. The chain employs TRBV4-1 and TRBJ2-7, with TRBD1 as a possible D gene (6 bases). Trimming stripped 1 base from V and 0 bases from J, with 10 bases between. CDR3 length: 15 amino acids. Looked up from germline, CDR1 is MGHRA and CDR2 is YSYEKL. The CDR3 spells CASSQGRGSSYEQYF. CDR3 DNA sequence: TGCGCCAGCAGCCAAGGAAGGGGGTCCTCCTACGAGCAGTACTTC.

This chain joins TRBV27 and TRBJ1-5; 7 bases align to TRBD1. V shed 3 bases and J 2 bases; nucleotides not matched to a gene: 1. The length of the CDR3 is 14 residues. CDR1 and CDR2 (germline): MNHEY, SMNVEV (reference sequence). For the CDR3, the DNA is TGTGCCAGCAGTTTTGGACAGGGCAATCAGCCCCAGCATTTT. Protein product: CASSFGQGNQPQHF.

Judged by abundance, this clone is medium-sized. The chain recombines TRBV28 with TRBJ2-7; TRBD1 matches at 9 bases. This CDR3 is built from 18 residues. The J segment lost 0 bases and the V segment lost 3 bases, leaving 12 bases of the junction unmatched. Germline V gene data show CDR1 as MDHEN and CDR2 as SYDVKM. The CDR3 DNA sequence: TGTGCCAGCAGTTTGGGGACAGGGCTGGCGGGATTCTCCTACGAGCAGTACTTC. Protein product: CASSLGTGLAGFSYEQYF.

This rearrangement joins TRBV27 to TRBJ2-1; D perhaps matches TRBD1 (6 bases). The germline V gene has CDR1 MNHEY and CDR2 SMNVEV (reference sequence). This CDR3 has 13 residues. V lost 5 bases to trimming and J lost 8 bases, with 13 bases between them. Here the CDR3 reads CASSLGTIYEQFF. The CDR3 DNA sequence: TGTGCCAGCAGTCTCGGGACAATCTATGAGCAGTTCTTC.

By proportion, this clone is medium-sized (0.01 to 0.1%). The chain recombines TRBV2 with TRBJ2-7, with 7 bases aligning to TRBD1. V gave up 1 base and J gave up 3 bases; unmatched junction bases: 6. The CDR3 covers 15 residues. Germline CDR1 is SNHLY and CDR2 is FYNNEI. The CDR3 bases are TGTGCCAGCAGTGAAGGTGTGGGACAGCTCTACGAGCAGTACTTC. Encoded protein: CASSEGVGQLYEQYF.

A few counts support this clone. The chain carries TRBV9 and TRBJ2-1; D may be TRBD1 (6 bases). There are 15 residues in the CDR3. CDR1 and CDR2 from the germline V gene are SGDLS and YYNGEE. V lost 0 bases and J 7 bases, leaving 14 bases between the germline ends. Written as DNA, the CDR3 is TGTGCCAGCAGCGTAGAGGGGGTACGAGGGAATGAGCAGTTCTTC. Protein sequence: CASSVEGVRGNEQFF.